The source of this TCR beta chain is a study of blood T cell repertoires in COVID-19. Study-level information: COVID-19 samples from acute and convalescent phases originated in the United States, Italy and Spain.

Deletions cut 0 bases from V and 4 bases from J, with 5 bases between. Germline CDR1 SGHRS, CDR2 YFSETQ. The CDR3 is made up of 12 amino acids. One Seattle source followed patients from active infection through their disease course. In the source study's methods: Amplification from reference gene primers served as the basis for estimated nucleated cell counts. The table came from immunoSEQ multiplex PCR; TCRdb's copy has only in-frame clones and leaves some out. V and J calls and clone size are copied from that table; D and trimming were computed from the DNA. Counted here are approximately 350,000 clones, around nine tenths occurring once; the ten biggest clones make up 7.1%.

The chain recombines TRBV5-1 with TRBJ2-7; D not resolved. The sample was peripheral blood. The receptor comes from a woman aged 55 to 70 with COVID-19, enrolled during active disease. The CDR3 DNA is TGCGCCAGCAGCTTGGACAAATACGAGCAGTACTTC. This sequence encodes CASSLDKYEQYF.